The present T cell receptor beta chain was sequenced within a study of CD8 T cells in ankylosing spondylitis. Findings and limits, study-wide: Reported data indicate significant enrichment of disease-linked clones within matched ankylosing spondylitis synovial fluid.

Deletions cut 0 bases from V and 2 bases from J, with 9 bases between. Germline CDR1 and CDR2: MGHRA and YSYEKL. The CDR3 loop spans 15 amino acids. Regarding this clonotype: The target antigen is unknown.

Generation of TCR beta libraries employed quantitative 5'-RACE incorporating molecular barcodes. One entry per CDR3 protein, called by TCRdb with MiXCR from the 5' RACE reads. The sample has 250,000 to 300,000 distinct CDR3 sequences; over 15% are singletons. The chain couples TRBV4-1 to TRBJ2-3; D is unclear. The material sequenced was blood, either unsorted or a sorted T cell fraction (not recorded which). This TCR was sampled from a male donor with ankylosing spondylitis or in good health (not recorded which). This CDR3 reads CASSQEAGHTDTQYF. CDR3 bases: TGCGCCAGCAGCCAAGAGGCAGGCCACACAGATACGCAGTATTTT.